The 11 T cell receptor beta chains presented below share a single source sample, sequenced in a study of blood T cells in healthy people across ages. Primers used in a second PCR of roughly 6 to 11 cycles were a sample-barcoded 5' primer and a J-beta primer mix. TCRdb reprocessed the 5' RACE reads with MiXCR, giving one entry per CDR3 protein. The repertoire holds fewer than 900,000 distinct CDR3 sequences, with roughly 47% as singletons. Material: blood. The receptors originated from a woman aged 55-69 years in good health.

In this sample, this clonotype turned up a few times. This sequence joins TRBV9 and TRBJ2-1; 9 bases are a match to TRBD1. The CDR3 is 16 residues long. CDR1 and CDR2 (germline): SGDLS, YYNGEE. J lost 6 bases, V lost 0 bases, and 7 bases had no gene match. As DNA, the CDR3 is TGTGCCAGCAGCGTAGTGGGGACAGGGAGGGTCAATGAGCAGTTCTTC. This encodes CASSVVGTGRVNEQFF.

This chain links TRBV25-1 with TRBJ2-3; D is perhaps TRBD2 (5 bases). CDR3 length: 14 residues. The V end was cut by 3 bases, the J end by 8 bases, with 15 bases between. Germline V lookup: CDR1 MGHDK, CDR2 SYGVNS. This CDR3 is CASSDASGYRTQYF. In nucleotides, the CDR3 is TGTGCCAGCAGTGATGCCAGCGGCTACCGTACGCAGTATTTT. Combining the CDR3 with reference TRBV25-1 and TRBJ2-3 gives the whole variable domain EADIYQTPRYLVIGTGKKITLECSQTMGHDKMYWYQQDPGMELHLIHYSYGVNSTEKGDLSSESTVSRIRTEHFPLTLESARPSHTSQYLCASSDASGYRTQYFGPGTRLTVL.

This clonotype was detected once. This chain connects TRBV6-5 to TRBJ1-4, with a possible D match to TRBD1 (6 bases). The CDR3 has 17 residues. Per germline, CDR1 MNHEY and CDR2 SVGAGI. V was pared by 4 bases and J by 8 bases, with 23 bases between. This CDR3 is CASSLGADGGAGEKLFF. Written as DNA, the CDR3 is TGTGCCAGCAGTTTGGGGGCGGACGGAGGGGCTGGCGAAAAACTGTTTTTT.

The rearrangement uses TRBV10-3 and TRBJ2-1, with 13 bases fitting TRBD2. After removal of 6 bases from V and 4 bases from J, the junction contained 3 bases not matched to a gene. Germline CDR1 reads ENHRY; CDR2 reads SYGVKD. The CDR3 is made up of 15 amino acids. The CDR3 protein is CAISPGLAGYNEQFF. In DNA form, the CDR3 reads TGTGCCATCAGCCCGGGACTAGCGGGGTACAATGAGCAGTTCTTC.

V gene TRBV4-2 combines with J gene TRBJ2-6; 14 nucleotides align to TRBD2. Germline values: CDR1 LGHNA, CDR2 YNFKEQ. Trimming at V came to 3 bases and at J to 1 base, leaving 5 bases not matched to a gene. The CDR3 covers 19 residues. For the CDR3, the DNA is TGTGCCAGCAGCCATTCGACTAGCGGGAGGGTGTCTGGGGCCAACGTCCTGACTTTC. This translates into CASSHSTSGRVSGANVLTF.

This clonotype was seen ten or more times. The chain joins TRBV29-1 to TRBJ2-1, with D possibly called TRBD1 or TRBD2 (5 bases each). Germline V gene data show CDR1 as SQVTM and CDR2 as ANQGSEA. The CDR3 length is 10 residues. Trimming took off 7 bases at V and 7 bases at J, with 8 bases between the two ends. The CDR3 protein is CSAGANEQFF. Here the CDR3 DNA reads TGCAGCGCCGGGGCGAATGAGCAGTTCTTC.

The chain combines TRBV5-1 with TRBJ2-7; D tentatively reads TRBD1 or TRBD2 (5 bases each). This CDR3 has 15 residues. Germline assignment: CDR1 SGHRS and CDR2 YFSETQ. Between the trimmed V and J ends, which lost 0 bases and 3 bases, there was a span of 13 bases. The CDR3 loop is CASSLAGGQGYEQYF. The CDR3 DNA sequence: TGCGCCAGCAGCTTGGCTGGGGGTCAGGGCTACGAGCAGTACTTC. The variable domain in full, completed from reference TRBV5-1 and TRBJ2-7, reads KAGVTQTPRYLIKTRGQQVTLSCSPISGHRSVSWYQQTPGQGLQFLFEYFSETQRNKGNFPGRFSGRQFSNSRSEMNVSTLELGDSALYLCASSLAGGQGYEQYFGPGTRLTVT.

This clonotype was seen a few times. V is TRBV9 and J is TRBJ2-7; possible D gene TRBD1, 6 bases. Between the trimmed V and J ends, which lost 0 bases and 4 bases, there was a span of 11 bases. Germline V gene data show CDR1 as SGDLS and CDR2 as YYNGEE. CDR3 size: 14 residues. CDR3 DNA: TGTGCCAGCAGCGTAGGACAGGTTGGTTACGAGCAGTACTTC. Translated, it gives CASSVGQVGYEQYF.

This clonotype came up a few times. The chain recombines TRBV27 with TRBJ2-1, with 8 bases fitting TRBD1. The CDR3 length is 12 residues. CDR1 and CDR2 (germline): MNHEY, SMNVEV (reference sequence). With 3 bases clipped from V and 15 bases from J, the junction kept 7 bases outside the gene matches. CDR3 DNA sequence: TGTGCCAGCAGTTTCACCGACAGGGGAATGTTCTTC. The encoded protein is CASSFTDRGMFF.

This clonotype was counted at least ten times. The chain joins TRBV2 to TRBJ2-4; D ambiguous. The end of the DNA fits TRBJ2-7 better, so the J call may be wrong. Germline V gene data show CDR1 as SNHLY and CDR2 as FYNNEI. CDR3 length equals 10 residues. The CDR3 reads CASRDYEQYF. The CDR3 region has the DNA TGTGCCAGCAGGGACTACGAGCAGTACTTC.

J is TRBJ2-3 and V is TRBV12-3 or TRBV12-4; TRBD2 aligns across 9 bases. This CDR3 is built from 15 residues. Trimming at V came to 5 bases and at J to 2 bases, leaving 5 bases not matched to a gene. The CDR3 sequence: CASSMTSGTTDTQYF. The CDR3, as DNA: TGTGCCAGCAGTATGACTAGCGGAACCACAGATACGCAGTATTTT.